This TCR beta chain was captured by sequencing in a study of control samples from healthy donors and cancer patients. The CDR3 is made up of 15 amino acids. The germline V gene has CDR1 SGHTA and CDR2 FQGTGA. The V end lost 5 bases, the J end lost 1 base, and 13 bases lay between the germline ends. Profiled with immunoSEQ multiplex PCR; TCRdb holds only in-frame clones, not every one. The sample gives tens of thousands of clones, about nine tenths of which show up once; roughly 7% is in the top ten. This TCR derives from a man aged 45 to 65 in good health. Source material: blood. V usage is TRBV7-3 and J usage is TRBJ2-3; the D call may be TRBD1 or TRBD2 (5 bases each). The CDR3 nucleotides are TGTGCCAGCAGCCAAGCCGGGGCGGGCACAGATACGCAGTATTTT. The encoded protein is CASSQAGAGTDTQYF.